This T cell receptor beta chain was obtained from a study of regulatory T cells in long-lasting Graves disease (dated by TCRdb to about 2021). Broadly, across the study: Antithyroid drugs had been taken for less than 3 months by newly diagnosed Graves' disease patients. TCR sequencing covered 13 persistent and around 20 newly diagnosed Graves' disease patients, approximately 33 samples in total. Patients with persistent Graves' disease were compared with patients with newly diagnosed Graves' disease using TCR sequencing and RNA sequencing of peripheral blood. The study took place in China and was registered as a clinical trial.

In this sample, this clonotype turned up a few times. It has no known antigen specificity. One base away there is no much larger clone; base qualities are not given. What the study reported, not specific to this receptor: Peripheral blood alone was examined, since thyroid tissue, which constituted the primary lesion, could not be accessed. Persistent disease showed preferential use of TRBV28, TRBJ1-2 and TRBJ2-5, whereas newly diagnosed disease favored TRBV20-1 and TRBJ2-1. Sequencing and analysis were restricted to the TCR beta chain. The small sample size was acknowledged by the authors as a limitation that may reduce accuracy. Compared with newly diagnosed patients, persistent Graves' disease patients had lower TCR Shannon entropy and fewer highly expanded clones, which suggests clonal expansion. A larger number of public clonotypes was shared among persistent patients (about 2,700) than among newly diagnosed patients (around 890).

Library construction relied on multiplex PCR. The reads were generated on an Illumina HiSeq 4000. To build TCR beta libraries, CDR3 regions were amplified by Arm-PCR using iRepertoire HTBI primers. PCR products were gel purified before sequencing. On the authors' methods: Gene usage analysis of CDR3 amino acid clonotypes used the 62 TRBV and approximately 13 TRBJ segments found across samples. COPE and FqMerger were used to merge filtered high-quality paired reads into contigs. BLAST was used to align contigs to IMGT TRBV, TRBD and TRBJ reference genes, with CDR3 defined following IMGT. Highly expanded clones were defined as clonotypes with a frequency above 0.1%. Shannon entropy served as the measure of repertoire diversity, while the Gini coefficient captured V-J evenness. A clonotype found in more than one individual was treated as public. Through fastp at Q25 and MiXCR, TCRdb rebuilt clones from the public reads, retaining in-frame beta chains. Here each entry gathers all rows of one CDR3 protein and keeps the most common genes and DNA. Clone size and V and J calls follow TCRdb, not the original study. The sample yields 580,000 or so distinct CDR3 sequences; about 15% were counted once. The ten largest account for more than 10% of the sample.

The junction shows trimming of 6 bases on V and 9 bases on J, plus 20 bases between the germline ends. The CDR3 runs 14 residues from the cysteine to the phenylalanine. The retained sequence is limited to the CDR3, 42 bases, with the frame set at the first base. CDR1 and CDR2, looked up from the germline V gene (reference sequence), are LNHDA and SQIVND. The time point label corresponds to: newly diagnosed GD, antithyroid drugs for less than 3 months. For both TCR sequencing and RNA sequencing, RNA was extracted from PBMCs in TRIzol. Graves' disease was diagnosed according to American Thyroid Association guidelines. Patients were recruited from an endocrinology department in Xi'an, China. From each patient, roughly 9 milliliters of peripheral blood was collected into an EDTA anticoagulant tube. Ficoll Paque Plus density gradient separation was used to isolate PBMCs, and no additional T cell sorting was done. An Agilent 2100 Bioanalyzer and agarose gel were used to check RNA quality, while a NanoDrop 2000 measured RNA concentration.

The sample was also linked to a second study, of T cells in Graves' hyperthyroidism and ophthalmopathy. Taken from the second paper: Graves' hyperthyroidism was defined as stable when no progression to ophthalmopathy occurred over 18 months of follow-up. Hyperthyroidism patients were newly diagnosed, with disease duration under 2 months, and aged 18 to 65 years. Any patient with an uncontrolled infection, another autoimmune disease, pregnancy or lactation was excluded. Diagnoses were based on clinical symptoms, serum thyroxine and TRAb, thyroid ultrasound and orbital computed tomography. The TCR CDR3 was subjected to a first round of RT-PCR using the HTBI primer set and the Qiagen OneStep RT-PCR kit. Most expanded thyroid clonotypes (frequency above 0.001) were also detected in blood, a finding suggesting that blood repertoires may reflect thyroid immune responses. A model built on a 13 V-J signature distinguished ophthalmopathy from stable hyperthyroidism, reaching 85% to 90% sensitivity and under 84% specificity in cross-validation and 80%/75% in testing. In validation, the model predicted progression to ophthalmopathy a median of 6.5 months before onset, with 65% to 71% sensitivity and roughly 72% specificity. To identify TCR V-J signatures that set the groups apart, the researchers used a discovery cohort of 95 to 100 patients, made up of 40 to 45 with Graves' ophthalmopathy and about 59 with stable Graves' hyperthyroidism. Prospective prediction of ophthalmopathy was tested in an independent validation cohort of fewer than 20 hyperthyroidism patients and 17 patients who later progressed to ophthalmopathy. The roughly 91 discovery patients were randomly split 7:3 into training and test sets. In addition, the study compared T-cell repertoires in thyroid tissue and in blood from roughly six Graves' hyperthyroidism patients. After blood sampling, hyperthyroidism patients were treated with methimazole at a starting dose of 30 mg daily, and ophthalmopathy patients were treated with high-dose intravenous methylprednisolone. Libraries were constructed in a second round of multiplex PCR, after which size selection and purification were carried out. Libraries were sequenced paired-end with 100 bp reads on an Illumina HiSeq2000. SOAPnuke was used to process the raw data, throwing out any read that contained adapters or uncalled bases, had a mean Phred below 15, or lacked an exact constant-primer or identifier match. High-quality paired reads were merged with COPE v1.2.5, and unique nucleotide sequences were defined as clonotypes. Clonotypes were aligned to IMGT TRBV, TRBD and TRBJ reference segments using MiTCR v1.1. Analysis was restricted to V-J combinations with a frequency above 0.0001, which covered about 99% of repertoires. The TCS score was defined as F50 (clonal expansion) divided by E x V (chaos), with BLOSUM62-based TCRdist calculated between CDR3 peptides within each V-J. Welch's t-statistics and random forest reduced 450 to 600 V-J features to 13, which were used in a naive Bayes classifier (R e1071). No statistical method was used to set the sample size in advance, and investigators knew the group allocation. According to the paper, TCR Vbeta CDR3 sequencing was carried out on about 140 peripheral blood samples, which came from 40 to 45 ophthalmopathy, about 75 hyperthyroidism and 17 progressor patients.

Here the sequenced sample was peripheral blood mononuclear cells (PBMCs), taken at new diagnosis, from a patient treated with antithyroid drugs. The TCR comes from a man aged 18 to 29 with Graves disease. Donor details come from another sample of the same person, matched by shared clones. The chain is encoded by TRBV19 joined to TRBJ1-2; the D gene is possibly TRBD1, with 6 bases matching. The CDR3 has the sequence CASRGTWLGRSYTF. The bases read TGTGCCAGTAGAGGGACATGGCTCGGGAGAAGCTACACCTTC.